This T cell receptor (beta chain) was recorded in a study of T cell responses to AZD1222 COVID-19 vaccine. Study-level findings and limits: Clonal diversity was possibly underestimated, and white British individuals and females predominated among donors.

Details on this clone: Antigen specificity is unknown.

The V and J ends lost 6 bases and 7 bases respectively, with 10 bases between them. This CDR3 region has 12 residues. Only in-frame clones appear in the TCRdb table, and some are missing; sequencing was by immunoSEQ multiplex PCR. The table records around 250,000 clones, over 85% of them present only once. The chain joins TRBV12-3 or TRBV12-4 to TRBJ1-5; no clear D. The TCR originated in an adult in good health. The sample was peripheral blood, taken on day 0 of AZD1222 vaccination. CDR3 in amino acids: CASSLRVQPQHF. The CDR3 nucleotides are TGTGCCAGCAGCCTAAGGGTCCAGCCCCAGCATTTT.